The 10 T cell receptor beta chains given below trace back to one sample, sequenced in a study of OX40 agonist ivuxolimab in advanced cancers. Sequencing used immunoSEQ multiplex PCR; TCRdb keeps in-frame clones, though not all of them. This sample has 78,000 or so clones, with about 90% found just once. The specimen comprised CD4+ or CD8+ T cells sorted from blood, sampled in a trial of the OX40 agonist ivuxolimab. These receptors originate from an adult with an advanced solid tumor such as melanoma, head and neck, liver or kidney cancer.

This chain uses TRBV10-3 with TRBJ2-7; 8 bases line up with TRBD2. V was pared by 6 bases and J by 4 bases, with 11 bases of the junction left unmatched. The CDR3 length is 15 residues. In germline, CDR1 is ENHRY, CDR2 SYGVKD. CDR3 sequence reads: CAIRGSGTRVYEQYF. CDR3 nucleotide sequence: TGTGCCATCAGGGGATCCGGGACTAGAGTATACGAGCAGTACTTC.

This rearrangement joins TRBV4-3 to TRBJ2-2; 11 bases map to TRBD2. This CDR3 has 17 residues. V trimming: 1 base; J trimming: 0 bases; junction bases outside the gene matches: 1. CDR1 LGHNA and CDR2 YSLEER come from the germline V gene. The CDR3 coding sequence is TGCGCCAGCAGCCAAGGACTAGCGGGAACGAACACCGGGGAGCTGTTTTTT. It encodes CASSQGLAGTNTGELFF.

The CDR3 here is CASSLVGSGRGDTQYF. CDR3 in DNA: TGTGCCAGCAGCTTAGTAGGTAGCGGGAGGGGAGATACGCAGTATTTT. J is TRBJ2-3 and V is TRBV7-9, with 11 bases fitting TRBD2. V was clipped by 1 base and J by 5 bases; unmatched bases: 5. The V gene's germline CDR1 is SEHNR and CDR2 FQNEAQ (reference sequence). This CDR3 contains 16 residues.

The table lists this clone with a count of one. The chain is built from TRBV25-1 and TRBJ2-1; the match to TRBD1 covers 7 bases. Germline loops: CDR1 MGHDK, CDR2 SYGVNS. The CDR3 covers 14 residues. The J segment lost 4 bases and the V segment lost 8 bases, leaving 8 bases of the junction unmatched. CDR3 sequence (DNA): TGTGCCAGCCGAGGTACGGGACAGTACAATGAGCAGTTCTTC. Its translation is CASRGTGQYNEQFF.

The chain uses TRBV19 and TRBJ2-1; perhaps TRBD1 as D (5 bases). Germline loops: CDR1 LNHDA, CDR2 SQIVND (reference sequence). The V end was cut by 1 base, the J end by 6 bases, with 16 bases between. The CDR3 loop spans 16 amino acids. For the CDR3, the DNA is TGTGCCAGTAGTATAGCCGCCAGGGCATCCGGCAATGAGCAGTTCTTC. As protein: CASSIAARASGNEQFF.

The chain employs TRBV27 and TRBJ1-4; maybe TRBD1 (5 bases). The CDR3 is made up of 18 amino acids. The germline V gene has CDR1 MNHEY and CDR2 SMNVEV (reference sequence). The V end was cut by 3 bases, the J end by 2 bases, with 19 bases between. CDR3 amino acids: CASSLGFIAGGTNEKLFF. The CDR3 DNA is TGTGCCAGCAGTTTGGGCTTCATAGCTGGGGGGACTAATGAAAAACTGTTTTTT.

The V gene is TRBV5-4, the J gene TRBJ2-5; the D is unclear. Trimming shortened V by 0 bases and J by 4 bases, and 7 bases separated the two germline ends. The germline V gene has CDR1 SGHNT and CDR2 YYREEE (reference sequence). CDR3 length: 13 amino acids. The DNA for the CDR3 is TGTGCCAGCAGCTTGGATTGGGGAGAGACCCAGTACTTC. It codes for CASSLDWGETQYF.

The CDR3 region is CASSLFQGGNQPQHF. Here the CDR3 DNA reads TGTGCCAGCAGCTTATTCCAGGGAGGCAATCAGCCCCAGCATTTT. The V gene is TRBV7-2, the J gene TRBJ1-5; tentative D call: TRBD1 (5 bases). Trimming shortened V by 2 bases and J by 2 bases, and 10 bases separated the two germline ends. CDR3 length: 15 amino acids. The germline gives CDR1 SGHTA, CDR2 FQGNSA.

The chain uses TRBV28 and TRBJ1-3; D may be TRBD1 (6 bases). The CDR3 runs to 15 residues. V was pared by 6 bases and J by 1 base, with 13 bases between. Germline CDR1 is MDHEN and CDR2 is SYDVKM. The CDR3 DNA reads as TGTGCCAGCAGCACAGGGCTCAGTTCTGGAAACACCATATATTTT. As protein: CASSTGLSSGNTIYF.

This rearrangement joins TRBV6-5 to TRBJ2-7; 8 nucleotides match TRBD1. The CDR3 spans 13 residues. Trimming removed 7 bases from V and 6 bases from J; junction bases left unmatched: 8. Per the germline V gene, CDR1 is MNHEY and CDR2 is SVGAGI. The CDR3 bases are TGTGCCAGCACCCGGACAGGGCTCCGCGAGCAGTACTTC. Protein: CASTRTGLREQYF.